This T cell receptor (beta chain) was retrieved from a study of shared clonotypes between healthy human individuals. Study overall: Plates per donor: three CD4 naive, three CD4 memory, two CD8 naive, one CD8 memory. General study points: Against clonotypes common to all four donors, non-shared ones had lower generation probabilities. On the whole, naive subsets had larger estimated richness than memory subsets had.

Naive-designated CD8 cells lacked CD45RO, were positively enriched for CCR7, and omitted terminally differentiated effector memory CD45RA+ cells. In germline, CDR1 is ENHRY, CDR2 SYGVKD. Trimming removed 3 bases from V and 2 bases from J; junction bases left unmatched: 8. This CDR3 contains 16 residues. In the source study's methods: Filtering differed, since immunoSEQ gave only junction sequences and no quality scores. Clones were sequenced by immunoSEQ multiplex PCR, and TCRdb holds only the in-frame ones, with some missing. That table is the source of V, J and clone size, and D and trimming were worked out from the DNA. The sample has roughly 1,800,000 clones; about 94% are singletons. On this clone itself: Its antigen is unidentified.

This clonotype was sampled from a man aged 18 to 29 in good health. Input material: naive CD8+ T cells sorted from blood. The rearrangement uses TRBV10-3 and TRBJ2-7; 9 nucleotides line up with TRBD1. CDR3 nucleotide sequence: TGTGCCATCAGTGATGTCTGGACAGGGGACCCCTACGAGCAGTACTTC. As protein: CAISDVWTGDPYEQYF.